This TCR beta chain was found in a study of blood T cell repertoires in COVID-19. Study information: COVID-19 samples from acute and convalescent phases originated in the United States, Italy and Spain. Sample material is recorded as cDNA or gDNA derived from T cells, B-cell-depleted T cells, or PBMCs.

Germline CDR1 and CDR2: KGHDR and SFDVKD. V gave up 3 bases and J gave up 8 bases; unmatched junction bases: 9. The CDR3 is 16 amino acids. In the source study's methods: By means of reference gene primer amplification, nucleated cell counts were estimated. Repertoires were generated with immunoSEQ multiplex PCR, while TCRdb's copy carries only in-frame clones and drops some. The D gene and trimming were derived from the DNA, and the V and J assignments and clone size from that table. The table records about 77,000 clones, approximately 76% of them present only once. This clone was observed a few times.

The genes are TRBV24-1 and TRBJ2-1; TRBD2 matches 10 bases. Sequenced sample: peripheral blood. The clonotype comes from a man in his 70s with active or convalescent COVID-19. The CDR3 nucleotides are TGTGCCACCAGTGATCCCTCAAGCGGGGGGGGAGATGAGCAGTTCTTC. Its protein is CATSDPSSGGGDEQFF.